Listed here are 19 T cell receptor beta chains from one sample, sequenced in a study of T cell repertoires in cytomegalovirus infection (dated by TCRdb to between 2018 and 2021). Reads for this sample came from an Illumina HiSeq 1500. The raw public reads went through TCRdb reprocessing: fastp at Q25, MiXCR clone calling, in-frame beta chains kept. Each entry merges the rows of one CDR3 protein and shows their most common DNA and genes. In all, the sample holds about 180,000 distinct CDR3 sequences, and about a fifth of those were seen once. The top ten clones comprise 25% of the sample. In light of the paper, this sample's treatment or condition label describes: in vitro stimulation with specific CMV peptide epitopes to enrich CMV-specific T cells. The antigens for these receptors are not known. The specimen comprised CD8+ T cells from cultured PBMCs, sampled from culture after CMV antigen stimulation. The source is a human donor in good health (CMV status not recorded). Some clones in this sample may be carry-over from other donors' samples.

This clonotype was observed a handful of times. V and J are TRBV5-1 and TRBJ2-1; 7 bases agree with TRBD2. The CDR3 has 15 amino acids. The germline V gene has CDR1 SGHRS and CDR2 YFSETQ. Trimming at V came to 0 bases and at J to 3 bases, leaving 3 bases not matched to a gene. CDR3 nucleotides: TGCGCCAGCAGCTTGGATCGGGGGGACTACAATGAGCAGTTCTTC. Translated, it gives CASSLDRGDYNEQFF.

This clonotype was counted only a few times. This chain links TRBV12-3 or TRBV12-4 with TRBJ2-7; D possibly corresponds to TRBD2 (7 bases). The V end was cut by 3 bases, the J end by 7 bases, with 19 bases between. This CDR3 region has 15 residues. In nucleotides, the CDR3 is TGTGCCAGCAGTTTTCGGGGGGCGCTTATGGGAGAGCAGTACTTC. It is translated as CASSFRGALMGEQYF.

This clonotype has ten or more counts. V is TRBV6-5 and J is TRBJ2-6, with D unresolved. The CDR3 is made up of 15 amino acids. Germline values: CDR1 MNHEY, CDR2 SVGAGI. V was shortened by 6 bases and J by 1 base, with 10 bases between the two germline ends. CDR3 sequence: CASSLMFSGANVLTF. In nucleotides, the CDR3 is TGTGCCAGCAGCCTTATGTTTTCTGGGGCCAACGTCCTGACTTTC.

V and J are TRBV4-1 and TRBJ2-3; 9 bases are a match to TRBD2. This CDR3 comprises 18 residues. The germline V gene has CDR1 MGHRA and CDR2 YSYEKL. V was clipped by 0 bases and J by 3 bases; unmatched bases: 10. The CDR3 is CASSQDGLGGGETDTQYF. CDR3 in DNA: TGCGCCAGCAGCCAAGATGGTTTGGGCGGGGGGGAAACAGATACGCAGTATTTT.

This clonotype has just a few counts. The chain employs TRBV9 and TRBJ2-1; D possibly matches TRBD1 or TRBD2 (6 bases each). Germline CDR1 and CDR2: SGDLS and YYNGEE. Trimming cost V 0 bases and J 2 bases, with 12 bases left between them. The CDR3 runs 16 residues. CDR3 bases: TGTGCCAGCAGCGTAGTCGGGGGCCTTGCCTACAATGAGCAGTTCTTC. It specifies CASSVVGGLAYNEQFF.

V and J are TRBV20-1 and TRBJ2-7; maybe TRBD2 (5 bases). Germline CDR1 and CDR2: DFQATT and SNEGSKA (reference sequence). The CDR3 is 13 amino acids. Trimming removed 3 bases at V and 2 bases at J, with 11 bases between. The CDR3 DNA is TGCAGTGCTAGGGAGTCCGGGGCCTACGAGCAGTACTTC. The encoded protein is CSARESGAYEQYF.

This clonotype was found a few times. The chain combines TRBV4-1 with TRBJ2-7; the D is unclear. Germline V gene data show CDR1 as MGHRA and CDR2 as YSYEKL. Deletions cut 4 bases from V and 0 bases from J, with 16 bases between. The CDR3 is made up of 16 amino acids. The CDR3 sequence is CASSREEVKSSYEQYF. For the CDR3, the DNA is TGCGCCAGCAGCCGGGAAGAGGTAAAAAGCTCCTACGAGCAGTACTTC.

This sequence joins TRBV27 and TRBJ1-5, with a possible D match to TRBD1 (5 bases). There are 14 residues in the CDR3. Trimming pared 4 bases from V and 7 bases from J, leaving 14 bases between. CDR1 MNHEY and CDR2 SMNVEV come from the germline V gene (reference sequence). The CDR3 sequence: CASSWGSQGQPQHF. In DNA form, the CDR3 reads TGTGCCAGCAGTTGGGGGTCTCAAGGCCAGCCCCAGCATTTT.

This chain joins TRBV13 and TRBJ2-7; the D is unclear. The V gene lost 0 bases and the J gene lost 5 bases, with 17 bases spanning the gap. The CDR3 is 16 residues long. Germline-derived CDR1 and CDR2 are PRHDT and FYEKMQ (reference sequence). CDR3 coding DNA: TGTGCCAGCAGCTTAGGAATAGGGCTATTTCTGGACGAGCAGTACTTC. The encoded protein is CASSLGIGLFLDEQYF.

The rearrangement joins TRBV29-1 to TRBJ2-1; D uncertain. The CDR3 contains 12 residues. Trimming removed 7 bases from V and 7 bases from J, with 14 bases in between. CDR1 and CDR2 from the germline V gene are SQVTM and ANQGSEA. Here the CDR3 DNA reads TGCAGCGGTCGGACCTTTTCGAATGAGCAGTTCTTC. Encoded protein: CSGRTFSNEQFF.

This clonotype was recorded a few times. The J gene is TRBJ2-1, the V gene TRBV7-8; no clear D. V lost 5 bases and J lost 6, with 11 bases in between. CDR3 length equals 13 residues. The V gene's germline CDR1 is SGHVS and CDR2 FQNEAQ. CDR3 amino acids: CASSPTSGNEQFF. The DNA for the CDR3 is TGTGCCAGCAGCCCCACGAGTGGCAATGAGCAGTTCTTC.

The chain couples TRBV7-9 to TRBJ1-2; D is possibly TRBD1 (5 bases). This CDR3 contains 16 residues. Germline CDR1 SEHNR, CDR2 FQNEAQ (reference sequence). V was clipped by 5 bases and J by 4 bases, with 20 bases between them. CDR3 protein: CASSRSPLGVGYGYTF. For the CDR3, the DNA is TGTGCCAGCAGCCGCTCACCTTTGGGGGTGGGCTATGGCTACACCTTC. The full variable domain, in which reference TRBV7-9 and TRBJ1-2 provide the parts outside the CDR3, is DTGVSQNPRHKITKRGQNVTFRCDPISEHNRLYWYRQTLGQGPEFLTYFQNEAQLEKSRLLSDRFSAERPKGSFSTLEIQRTEQGDSAMYLCASSRSPLGVGYGYTFGSGTRLTVV.

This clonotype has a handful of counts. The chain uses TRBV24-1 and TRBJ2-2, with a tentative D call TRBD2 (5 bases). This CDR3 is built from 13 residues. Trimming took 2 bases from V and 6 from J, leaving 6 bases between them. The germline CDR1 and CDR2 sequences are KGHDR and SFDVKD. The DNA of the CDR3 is TGTGCCACCAGTGATTACGGGGCCGGGGAGCTGTTTTTT. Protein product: CATSDYGAGELFF.

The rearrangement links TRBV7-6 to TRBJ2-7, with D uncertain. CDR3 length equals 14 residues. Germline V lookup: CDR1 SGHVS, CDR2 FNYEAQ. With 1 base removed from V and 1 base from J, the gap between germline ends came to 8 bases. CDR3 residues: CASSLGAVSYEQYF. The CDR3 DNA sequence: TGTGCCAGCAGCTTAGGGGCCGTATCCTACGAGCAGTACTTC.

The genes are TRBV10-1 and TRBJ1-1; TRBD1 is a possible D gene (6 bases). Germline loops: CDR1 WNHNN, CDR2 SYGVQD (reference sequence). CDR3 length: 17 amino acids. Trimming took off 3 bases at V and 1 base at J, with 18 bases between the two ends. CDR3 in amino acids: CASSDRVVKGGNTEAFF. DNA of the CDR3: TGCGCCAGCAGTGATCGAGTAGTCAAGGGGGGGAACACTGAAGCTTTCTTT.

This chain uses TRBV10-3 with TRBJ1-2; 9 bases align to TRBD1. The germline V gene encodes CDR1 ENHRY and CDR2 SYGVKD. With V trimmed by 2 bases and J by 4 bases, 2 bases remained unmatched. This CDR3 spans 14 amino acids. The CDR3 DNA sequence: TGTGCCATCAGTGAGCCGGACAGGGGCTATGGCTACACCTTC. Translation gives CAISEPDRGYGYTF.

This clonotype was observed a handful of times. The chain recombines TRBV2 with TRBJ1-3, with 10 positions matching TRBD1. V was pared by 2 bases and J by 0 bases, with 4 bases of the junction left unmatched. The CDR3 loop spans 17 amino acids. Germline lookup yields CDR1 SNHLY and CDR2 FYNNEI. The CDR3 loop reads CASSEKDRGSSGNTIYF. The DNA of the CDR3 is TGTGCCAGCAGTGAAAAGGACAGGGGGAGCTCTGGAAACACCATATATTTT.

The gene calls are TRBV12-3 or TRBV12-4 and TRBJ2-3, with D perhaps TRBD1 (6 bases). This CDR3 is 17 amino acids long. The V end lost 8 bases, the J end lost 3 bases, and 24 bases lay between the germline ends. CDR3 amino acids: CASRDERVGARTDTQYF. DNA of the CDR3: TGTGCCAGCCGCGATGAGCGAGTGGGGGCTAGAACAGATACGCAGTATTTT.

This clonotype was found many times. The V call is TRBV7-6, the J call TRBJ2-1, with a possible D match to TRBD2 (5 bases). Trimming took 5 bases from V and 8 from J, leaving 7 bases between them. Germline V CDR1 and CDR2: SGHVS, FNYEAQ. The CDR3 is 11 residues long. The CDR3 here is CASSLGDEQFF. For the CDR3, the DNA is TGTGCCAGCAGCCTCGGGGATGAGCAGTTCTTC.